The text below deals with one T cell receptor (beta chain). What it binds is unknown. It is unclear where the CDR3 begins or ends on the DNA, so no DNA is shown, and the CDR3 is as TCRdb lists it. The data were taken from a study of shared clonotypes between healthy human individuals. Study findings and constraints: The four-donor shared clonotypes exceeded non-shared clonotypes in generation probability, with non-shared ones scoring lower.

Only in-frame clones appear in the TCRdb table, and some are missing; sequencing was by immunoSEQ multiplex PCR. In the table there are roughly 700,000 clones, around 74% of which are singletons. With termini counted, the CDR3 has 17 amino acids. Per germline, CDR1 SGDLS and CDR2 YYNGEE. The chain joins TRBV9 to TRBJ1-5; the table gives TRBD1 as D, unverified against the DNA. Material: memory CD4+ T cells sorted from blood. The subset was: CD45RA-negative fraction. The sequence came from a woman in her 30s in good health. Here the CDR3 reads CASSPTSGQGSPQPQHF.